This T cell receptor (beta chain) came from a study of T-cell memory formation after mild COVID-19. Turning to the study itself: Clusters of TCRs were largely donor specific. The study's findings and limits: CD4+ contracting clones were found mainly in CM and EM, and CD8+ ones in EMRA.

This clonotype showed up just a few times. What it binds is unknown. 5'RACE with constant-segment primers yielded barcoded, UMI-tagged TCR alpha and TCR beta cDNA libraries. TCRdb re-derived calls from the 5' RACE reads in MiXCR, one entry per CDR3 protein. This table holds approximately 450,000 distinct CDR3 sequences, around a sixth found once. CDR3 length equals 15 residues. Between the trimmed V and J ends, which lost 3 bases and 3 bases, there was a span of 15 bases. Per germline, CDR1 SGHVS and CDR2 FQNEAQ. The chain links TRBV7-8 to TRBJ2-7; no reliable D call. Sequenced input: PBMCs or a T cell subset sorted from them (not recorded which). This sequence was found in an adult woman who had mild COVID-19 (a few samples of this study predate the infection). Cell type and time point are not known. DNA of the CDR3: TGTGCCAGCAGCTTGATGAAGAGGTTGGGCTACGAGCAGTACTTC. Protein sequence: CASSLMKRLGYEQYF.